This entry features one TCR beta chain sequence. The antigen remains undetermined. CD45RA-negative memory and CD45RA+ naive subsets were split from the CD4+ cells. Generated by immunoSEQ multiplex PCR, the TCRdb table keeps only in-frame clones and is missing some. This repertoire shows around 2.5 million clones, roughly 93% found once; its top ten account for approximately 0.35%. The data originate from a study of shared clonotypes between healthy human individuals. V shed 5 bases, J shed 3 bases, and the junction held 7 bases outside the gene matches. The V gene's germline CDR1 is SGHTA and CDR2 FQGNSA. The CDR3 consists of 15 residues. Study findings and constraints: In general, naive subsets displayed greater estimated richness than memory subsets did. Sharing across a few donors was seen in roughly 5.2% of naive CD4 clonotypes.

Specimen: naive CD4+ T cells from PBMCs. Subset here: CD45RA+ positively selected. The genes are TRBV7-2 and TRBJ2-7, with 10 bases fitting TRBD1. The clonotype originates from a man aged 18 to 30 in good health. Some clones in this sample may be carry-over from other donors' samples. The CDR3 reads CASSADRGRNYEQYF. The CDR3 nucleotides read TGTGCCAGCAGCGCAGACAGGGGGCGGAACTACGAGCAGTACTTC.